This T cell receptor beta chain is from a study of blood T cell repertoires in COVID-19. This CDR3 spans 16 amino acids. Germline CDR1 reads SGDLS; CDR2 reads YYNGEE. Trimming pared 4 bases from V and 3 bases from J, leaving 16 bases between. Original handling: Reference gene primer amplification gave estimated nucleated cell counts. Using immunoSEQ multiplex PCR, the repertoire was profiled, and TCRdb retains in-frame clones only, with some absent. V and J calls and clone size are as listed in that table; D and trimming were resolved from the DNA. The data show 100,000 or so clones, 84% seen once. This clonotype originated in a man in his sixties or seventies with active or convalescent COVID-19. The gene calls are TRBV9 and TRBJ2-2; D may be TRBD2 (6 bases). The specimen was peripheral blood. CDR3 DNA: TGTGCCAGCAGCATAGGTCTCGGGGGAGACACCGGGGAGCTGTTTTTT. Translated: CASSIGLGGDTGELFF.